This T cell receptor beta chain comes out of a study of T cells in Graves' hyperthyroidism and ophthalmopathy. TCR beta CDR3 regions were amplified from RNA. The HTBI set primed first-round TCR CDR3 RT-PCR. TCRdb ran MiXCR on the multiplex PCR reads and lists one entry per CDR3 protein. The table records 460,000 or so distinct CDR3 sequences, approximately 15% of them present only once. This clonotype has just a few counts. Germline loops: CDR1 SGHRS, CDR2 YFSETQ. V was pared by 5 bases and J by 4 bases, with 18 bases between. The CDR3 is 15 amino acids. The sequence came from a woman younger than 35 with Graves' hyperthyroidism. V usage is TRBV5-1 and J usage is TRBJ2-5, with D possibly TRBD2 on 6 matching bases. The source material was blood. CDR3 DNA: TGCGCCAGCAGGACTCGGCCGGGGGTTGGAGAGACCCAGTACTTC. Translated, it gives CASRTRPGVGETQYF.